The 30 T cell receptor beta chains below were found in one sample sequenced in a study of OX40 agonist ivuxolimab in advanced cancers. The method was immunoSEQ multiplex PCR; TCRdb's version includes in-frame clones alone and lacks a portion of them. The data hold 80,000 to 95,000 clones, with over 75% observed a single time. Sequences were derived from CD4+ or CD8+ T cells sorted from blood, sampled in a trial of the OX40 agonist ivuxolimab. These receptors originate from an adult with an advanced solid tumor such as melanoma, head and neck, liver or kidney cancer.

This rearrangement joins TRBV18 to TRBJ2-5; weak D call: TRBD2 (6 bases). Trimming pared 3 bases from V and 3 bases from J, leaving 14 bases between. CDR1 is KGHSH and CDR2 is LQKENI in the germline V gene. The length of the CDR3 is 15 residues. The CDR3, as DNA: TGTGCCAGCTCACCCTCTGGGACTTATAAAGAGACCCAGTACTTC. It encodes CASSPSGTYKETQYF.

The V call is TRBV14, the J call TRBJ2-5; TRBD2 matches at 12 bases. The CDR3 extends over 18 amino acids. Germline CDR1 is SGHDN and CDR2 is FVKESK. J lost 4 bases, V lost 1 base, and 10 bases had no gene match. The CDR3 region has the DNA TGTGCCAGCAGCCAAGGACTAGCGGGAGTGGGACCGGGAGAGACCCAGTACTTC. This codes for CASSQGLAGVGPGETQYF.

The chain joins TRBV28 to TRBJ1-1; 7 bases are a match to TRBD1. The V gene end was trimmed by 2 bases and the J gene end by 10 bases; junction bases not matched to a gene: 10. The CDR3 has 14 amino acids. Germline V CDR1 and CDR2: MDHEN, SYDVKM. The CDR3 DNA reads as TGTGCCAGCAGTTTAGTTAGGGGGCTCGGGAGAGCTTTCTTT. Its protein product is CASSLVRGLGRAFF.

This chain uses TRBV19 with TRBJ1-2; a weak D match, TRBD1 (6 bases). CDR1 LNHDA and CDR2 SQIVND come from the germline V gene (reference sequence). CDR3 length: 15 residues. Trimming left V 3 bases short and J 8 bases short, with 19 bases between. CDR3 sequence reads: CASSIIVQGPLGYTF. CDR3 nucleotides: TGTGCCAGTAGTATCATTGTGCAGGGGCCGCTGGGCTACACCTTC.

The rearrangement links TRBV30 to TRBJ2-5; weak D call: TRBD2 (7 bases). The germline V gene encodes CDR1 GTSNPN and CDR2 SVGIG (reference sequence). The CDR3 runs to 13 residues. Trimming cost V 8 bases and J 7 bases, with 20 bases left between them. CDR3 sequence (DNA): TGTGCCGGGGGGGCGGGGGATGAGGGGACCCAGTACTTC. This encodes CAGGAGDEGTQYF.

The CDR3 coding sequence is TGTGCCAGCAGTAAAATGGGACAAGAAAATGAAAAACTGTTTTTT. It encodes CASSKMGQENEKLFF. V usage is TRBV2 and J usage is TRBJ1-4; D possibly corresponds to TRBD1 (6 bases). Germline values: CDR1 SNHLY, CDR2 FYNNEI. The V gene lost 5 bases and the J gene lost 5 bases, with 15 bases spanning the gap. The CDR3 spans 15 residues.

In this sample, this clone turned up once. V gene TRBV19 combines with J gene TRBJ2-7, with a tentative D call TRBD1 (6 bases). CDR3 size: 13 residues. CDR1 and CDR2 from the germline V gene are LNHDA and SQIVND (reference sequence). The V end was cut by 4 bases, the J end by 5 bases, with 12 bases between. CDR3 protein: CASSNPAGDEQYF. CDR3 DNA sequence: TGTGCCAGTAGTAATCCGGCAGGGGACGAGCAGTACTTC.

For the CDR3, the DNA is TGCGCCAGCAGCTTGGACAGGGGGCACACCGGGGAGCTGTTTTTT. Translation: CASSLDRGHTGELFF. This chain uses TRBV5-1 with TRBJ2-2; 9 nucleotides match TRBD1. The CDR3 consists of 15 residues. CDR1 is SGHRS and CDR2 is YFSETQ in the germline V gene. The V segment lost 0 bases and the J segment 3 bases; nucleotides outside the gene matches: 0.

The rearrangement joins TRBV9 to TRBJ2-3; 10 bases are a match to TRBD2. The CDR3 totals 18 residues. V lost 0 bases to trimming and J lost 2 bases; unmatched junction nucleotides: 9. Germline V gene sequence: CDR1 SGDLS, CDR2 YYNGEE. CDR3 residues: CASSVGVAGGSYTDTQYF. CDR3 nucleotide sequence: TGTGCCAGCAGCGTAGGGGTAGCGGGGGGATCATACACAGATACGCAGTATTTT.

This sequence joins TRBV6-6 and TRBJ2-3, with 12 bases aligning to TRBD2. Germline V gene data show CDR1 as MNHNY and CDR2 as SVGAGI (reference sequence). V was clipped by 6 bases and J by 7 bases; unmatched bases: 8. The CDR3 covers 15 residues. DNA for the CDR3: TGTGCCAGCAGCCCACTAGCGGGGGGATCGTATACGCAGTATTTT. It yields the protein CASSPLAGGSYTQYF.

The CDR3: CASSYSGQGGQYF. DNA of the CDR3: TGTGCCAGCAGTTACTCCGGCCAAGGAGGCCAGTACTTC. The J gene is TRBJ2-5, the V gene TRBV6-6, with D perhaps TRBD2 (5 bases). This CDR3 has 13 residues. Germline V gives CDR1 MNHNY, CDR2 SVGAGI (reference sequence). The V gene lost 0 bases and the J gene lost 10 bases, with 12 bases spanning the gap.

The gene calls are TRBV10-3 and TRBJ1-3; 7 positions match TRBD1. Trimming took 6 bases from V and 0 from J; bases not matched to a gene: 14. CDR1 is ENHRY and CDR2 is SYGVKD in the germline V gene. This CDR3 spans 18 amino acids. CDR3 DNA sequence: TGTGCCATCAGCCTGACCAAGGGACAGACGAGCTCTGGAAACACCATATATTTT. Translation: CAISLTKGQTSSGNTIYF.

The CDR3 DNA reads TGTGCCAGCAGCCAAGCAGCGGCTGAGCAGTTCTTC. Its protein product is CASSQAAAEQFF. This sequence joins TRBV14 and TRBJ2-1; D is possibly TRBD2 (5 bases). This CDR3 spans 12 amino acids. With 1 base removed from V and 9 bases from J, the gap between germline ends came to 7 bases. Per the germline V gene, CDR1 is SGHDN and CDR2 is FVKESK. Based on the CDR3 plus reference TRBV14 and TRBJ2-1, the full variable domain is EAGVTQFPSHSVIEKGQTVTLRCDPISGHDNLYWYRRVMGKEIKFLLHFVKESKQDESGMPNNRFLAERTGGTYSTLKVQPAELEDSGVYFCASSQAAAEQFFGPGTRLTVL.

The rearrangement joins TRBV27 to TRBJ2-7, with 8 bases identical to TRBD2. V lost 3 bases, J lost 2 bases, and 15 bases stayed unmatched. Per the germline V gene, CDR1 is MNHEY and CDR2 is SMNVEV (reference sequence). This CDR3 has 18 residues. The CDR3 loop is CASSFSSPTAGGAYEQYF. DNA for the CDR3: TGTGCCAGCAGTTTTTCCTCCCCCACCGCGGGGGGCGCCTACGAGCAGTACTTC.

The chain uses TRBV5-1 and TRBJ1-6, with 8 positions matching TRBD1. From germline, CDR1 is SGHRS and CDR2 YFSETQ. CDR3 length equals 16 residues. Trimming took 3 bases from V and 7 from J; bases not matched to a gene: 9. The CDR3 DNA reads TGCGCCAGCAGCTCACTCGACAGGGGTATCAATTCACCCCTCCACTTT. As protein: CASSSLDRGINSPLHF.

A single count supports this clone. CDR3 in DNA: TGTGCCACCAGCAGAGAACACGCGGGGGGGATTCAGTACTTC. The encoded protein is CATSREHAGGIQYF. This chain uses TRBV15 with TRBJ2-4, with TRBD2 matching over 9 bases. Germline CDR1 is LNHNV and CDR2 is YYDKDF (reference sequence). Trimming took 0 bases from V and 10 from J; bases not matched to a gene: 4. This CDR3 contains 14 residues.

The chain is built from TRBV27 and TRBJ2-7; 9 bases align to TRBD2. Unmatched junction bases numbered 6, after V lost 4 bases and J lost 2 bases. Germline-derived CDR1 and CDR2 are MNHEY and SMNVEV (reference sequence). The CDR3 runs to 15 residues. The CDR3 nucleotides read TGTGCCAGCAGTTCTCGGCTAGCGGGGACCTACGAGCAGTACTTC. It translates to CASSSRLAGTYEQYF.

The V gene is TRBV21-1, the J gene TRBJ2-3; TRBD2 was called by the table and not checked on the DNA. TRBV21-1 is noted as a pseudogene. The CDR3 length is 14 residues. CDR3 amino acids: CASSTTSATDTQYF. CDR3 coding DNA: TGTGCCAGCAGCACAACTAGCGCCACAGATACGCAGTATTTT.

Concerning this clone itself: The junction shows a germline mismatch at one end, possibly a read error. The V and J genes are TRBV6-6 and TRBJ1-2; 9 bases are a match to TRBD1. Germline CDR1 is MNHNY and CDR2 is SVGAGI (reference sequence). The CDR3 is made up of 15 amino acids. The CDR3 DNA reads as TGTGCCAGCAGTGACTCGACAGGGGGGGACTATGGCTACACCTTC. Protein: CASSDSTGGDYGYTF.

The gene calls are TRBV5-5 and TRBJ2-7; 7 positions agree with TRBD2. In germline, CDR1 is SGHKS, CDR2 YYEKEE (reference sequence). The CDR3 runs 15 residues. The J segment lost 3 bases and the V segment lost 4 bases, leaving 10 bases of the junction unmatched. The CDR3 coding sequence is TGTGCCAGCAGCGGCCCTGGGGAGGGGATCTACGAGCAGTACTTC. Translated: CASSGPGEGIYEQYF.

This clone appeared a few times. The V call is TRBV11-2, the J call TRBJ2-5; 11 bases fit TRBD1. Germline CDR1 SGHAT, CDR2 FQNNGV. J gave up 4 bases and V 0 bases, and 1 base lay outside the gene matches. CDR3 size: 15 residues. CDR3 sequence (DNA): TGTGCCAGCAGCTTAGATGGGACAGGGGGAGAGACCCAGTACTTC. Translation gives CASSLDGTGGETQYF.

This sequence joins TRBV19 and TRBJ1-2; tentative D call: TRBD1 (5 bases). CDR1 is LNHDA, CDR2 SQIVND, per germline (reference sequence). V was pared by 5 bases and J by 7 bases, with 14 bases between. The CDR3 extends over 13 amino acids. CDR3 DNA: TGTGCCAGTAGTGTCGGGGCCCGGGTTGGCTACACCTTC. Translating it yields CASSVGARVGYTF.

CDR3 loop: CASTQTTGNTGELFF. CDR3 nucleotides: TGTGCCAGCACCCAAACGACAGGGAACACCGGGGAGCTGTTTTTT. V is TRBV9 and J is TRBJ2-2, with a weak D call TRBD1 (6 bases). Trimming pared 6 bases from V and 1 base from J, leaving 13 bases between. There are 15 residues in the CDR3. Germline values: CDR1 SGDLS, CDR2 YYNGEE. Drawing the rest from reference TRBV9 and TRBJ2-2, the complete variable domain is DSGVTQTPKHLITATGQRVTLRCSPRSGDLSVYWYQQSLDQGLQFLIQYYNGEERAKGNILERFSAQQFPDLHSELNLSSLELGDSALYFCASTQTTGNTGELFFGEGSRLTVL.

The V call is TRBV4-1, the J call TRBJ2-1; 12 bases align to TRBD2. CDR1 and CDR2 (germline): MGHRA, YSYEKL. The CDR3 has 18 amino acids. The V and J ends lost 4 bases and 0 bases, in that order; junction bases with no gene match: 7. CDR3 coding DNA: TGCGCCAGCAGCCGGGCTAGCGGGAGGGTCCTCTCCTACAATGAGCAGTTCTTC. Translation: CASSRASGRVLSYNEQFF.

This chain joins TRBV6-6 and TRBJ1-3, with D perhaps matching TRBD1 (5 bases). The CDR3 is 12 amino acids. Trimming took 6 bases from V and 8 from J, leaving 11 bases between them. Germline V lookup: CDR1 MNHNY, CDR2 SVGAGI (reference sequence). The CDR3 sequence: CASSLLGDTIYF. The CDR3, as DNA: TGTGCCAGCAGCCTCCTGGGGGACACCATATATTTT.

This chain uses TRBV7-2 with TRBJ1-2, with D uncertain. Trimming stripped 5 bases from V and 8 bases from J, with 18 bases between. The CDR3 is made up of 14 amino acids. CDR1 is SGHTA and CDR2 is FQGNSA in the germline V gene. CDR3 in DNA: TGTGCCAGCAGCATAGAAATGGGCCCCCGGGGCTACACCTTC. It translates to CASSIEMGPRGYTF.

This clone was seen more than once but under ten times. The rearrangement joins TRBV18 to TRBJ2-5; D is unclear. CDR3 length equals 11 residues. The germline V gene encodes CDR1 KGHSH and CDR2 LQKENI. Trimming left V 3 bases short and J 2 bases short, with 1 base between. The CDR3 loop reads CASSPQETQYF. The CDR3 DNA follows: TGTGCCAGCTCACCTCAAGAGACCCAGTACTTC.

This rearrangement joins TRBV5-4 to TRBJ2-1; perhaps D is TRBD1 or TRBD2 (5 bases each). Germline values: CDR1 SGHNT, CDR2 YYREEE (reference sequence). With 2 bases removed from V and 0 bases from J, the gap between germline ends came to 15 bases. The CDR3 loop spans 17 amino acids. CDR3 nucleotides: TGTGCCAGCAGCTTTCAGAACGGGGCAGACTCCTACAATGAGCAGTTCTTC. Protein: CASSFQNGADSYNEQFF. Using reference TRBV5-4 and TRBJ2-1 for the parts outside the CDR3, the full variable domain is ETGVTQSPTHLIKTRGQQVTLRCSSQSGHNTVSWYQQALGQGPQFIFQYYREEENGRGNFPPRFSGLQFPNYSSELNVNALELDDSALYLCASSFQNGADSYNEQFFGPGTRLTVL.

The V and J genes are TRBV10-3 and TRBJ1-2; 7 nucleotides match TRBD1. Germline lookup yields CDR1 ENHRY and CDR2 SYGVKD. CDR3 length equals 13 residues. The junction had 7 bases not matched to a gene; V was cut back by 8 bases and J by 4 bases. The CDR3 bases are TGTGCCATCGCCGCAGGGGGTGCCTATGGCTACACCTTC. Its protein product is CAIAAGGAYGYTF.

The chain links TRBV28 to TRBJ1-4; 7 nucleotides line up with TRBD1. The V gene's germline CDR1 is MDHEN and CDR2 SYDVKM. The ends lost 6 bases at V and 4 bases at J; junction bases unmatched: 11. The CDR3 consists of 16 residues. The CDR3 sequence: CASSSALGGLNEKLFF. In nucleotides, the CDR3 is TGTGCCAGCAGCAGTGCCCTAGGGGGCCTTAATGAAAAACTGTTTTTT.